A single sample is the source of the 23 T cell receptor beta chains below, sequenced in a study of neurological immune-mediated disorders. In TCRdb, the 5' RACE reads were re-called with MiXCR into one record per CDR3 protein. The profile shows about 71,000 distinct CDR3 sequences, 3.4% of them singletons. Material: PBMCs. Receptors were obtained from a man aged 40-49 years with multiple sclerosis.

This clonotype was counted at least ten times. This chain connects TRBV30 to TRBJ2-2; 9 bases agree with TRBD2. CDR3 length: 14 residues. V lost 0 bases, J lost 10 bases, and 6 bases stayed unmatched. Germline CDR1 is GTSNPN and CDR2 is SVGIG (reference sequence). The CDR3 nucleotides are TGTGCCTGGAGTGTTGGGACTAGCTCATCGGAGCTGTTTTTT. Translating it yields CAWSVGTSSSELFF.

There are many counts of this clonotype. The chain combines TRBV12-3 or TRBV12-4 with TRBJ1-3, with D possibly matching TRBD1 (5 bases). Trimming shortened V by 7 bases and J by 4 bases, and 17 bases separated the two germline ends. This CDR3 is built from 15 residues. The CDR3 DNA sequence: TGTGCCAGCACCCTGACAGCCTCCTGGGGAAACACCATATATTTT. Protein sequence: CASTLTASWGNTIYF.

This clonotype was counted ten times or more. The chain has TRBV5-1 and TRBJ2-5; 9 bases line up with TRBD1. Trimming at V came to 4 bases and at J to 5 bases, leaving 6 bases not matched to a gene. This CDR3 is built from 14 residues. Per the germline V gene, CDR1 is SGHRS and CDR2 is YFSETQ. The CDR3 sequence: CASSMGQGEETQYF. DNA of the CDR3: TGCGCCAGCAGCATGGGACAGGGCGAGGAGACCCAGTACTTC.

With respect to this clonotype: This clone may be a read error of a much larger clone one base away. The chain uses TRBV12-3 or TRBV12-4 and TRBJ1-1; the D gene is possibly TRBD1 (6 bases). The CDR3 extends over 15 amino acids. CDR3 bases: TGTGTCAGCAGTTTGATGGTGGGGGCAGGGACTGAAGCTTTCTTT. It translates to CVSSLMVGAGTEAFF.

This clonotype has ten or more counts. CDR3 sequence reads: CASSTGGGTEAFF. CDR3 sequence (DNA): TGTGCCAGCAGTACAGGGGGCGGCACTGAAGCTTTCTTT. This chain joins TRBV2 and TRBJ1-1; the match to TRBD1 covers 9 bases. Germline CDR1 SNHLY, CDR2 FYNNEI. Trimming removed 5 bases from V and 4 bases from J; junction bases left unmatched: 2. There are 13 residues in the CDR3.

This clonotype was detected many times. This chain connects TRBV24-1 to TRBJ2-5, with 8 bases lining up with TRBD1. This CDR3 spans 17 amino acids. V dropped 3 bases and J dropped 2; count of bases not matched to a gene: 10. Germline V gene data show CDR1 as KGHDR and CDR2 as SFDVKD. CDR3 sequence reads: CATSDPTGDDLQETQYF. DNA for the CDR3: TGTGCCACCAGTGATCCGACAGGGGATGACCTACAAGAGACCCAGTACTTC.

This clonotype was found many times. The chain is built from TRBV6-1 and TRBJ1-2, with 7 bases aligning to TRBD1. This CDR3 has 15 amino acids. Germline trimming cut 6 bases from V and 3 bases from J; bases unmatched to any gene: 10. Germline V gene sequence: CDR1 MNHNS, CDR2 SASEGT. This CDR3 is CASRGQVGWDYGYTF. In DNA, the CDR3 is TGTGCCAGCAGAGGACAGGTGGGATGGGACTATGGCTACACCTTC.

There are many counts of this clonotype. The CDR3 DNA sequence: TGTGCCAGCAGCCGTGGGCTCCAAGAGACCCAGTACTTC. Encoded protein: CASSRGLQETQYF. The genes are TRBV3-1 and TRBJ2-5; D remains unclear. V lost 4 bases and J 1 base, leaving 7 bases between the germline ends. Germline CDR1 LGHDT, CDR2 YNNKEL (reference sequence). The CDR3 is 13 amino acids.

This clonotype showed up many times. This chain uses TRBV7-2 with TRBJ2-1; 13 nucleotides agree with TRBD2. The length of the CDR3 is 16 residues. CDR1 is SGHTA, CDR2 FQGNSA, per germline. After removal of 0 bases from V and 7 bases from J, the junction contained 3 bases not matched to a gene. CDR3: CASSLAGLAGVNEQFF. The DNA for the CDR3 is TGTGCCAGCAGCTTAGCAGGACTAGCGGGAGTTAATGAGCAGTTCTTC.

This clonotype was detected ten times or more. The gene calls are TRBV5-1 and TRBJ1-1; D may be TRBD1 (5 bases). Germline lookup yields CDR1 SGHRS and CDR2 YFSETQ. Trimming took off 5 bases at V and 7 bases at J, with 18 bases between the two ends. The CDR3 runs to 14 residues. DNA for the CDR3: TGCGCCAGCAGGGAGGGGATAGCAGCCGATGAAGCTTTCTTT. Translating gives CASREGIAADEAFF.

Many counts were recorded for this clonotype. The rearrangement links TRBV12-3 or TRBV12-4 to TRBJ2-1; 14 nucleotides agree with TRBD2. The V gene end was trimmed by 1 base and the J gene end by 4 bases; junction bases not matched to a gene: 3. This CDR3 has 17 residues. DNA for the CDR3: TGTGCCAGCAGTTTAGGGGGACTAGCGGGAGTTTACAATGAGCAGTTCTTC. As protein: CASSLGGLAGVYNEQFF.

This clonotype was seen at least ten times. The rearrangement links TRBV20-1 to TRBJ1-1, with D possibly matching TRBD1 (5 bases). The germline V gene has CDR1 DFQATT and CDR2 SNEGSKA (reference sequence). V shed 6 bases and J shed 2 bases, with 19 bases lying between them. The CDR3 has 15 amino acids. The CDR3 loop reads CSANPPGQGNTEAFF. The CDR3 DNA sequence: TGCAGTGCGAACCCCCCCGGGCAGGGAAACACTGAAGCTTTCTTT.

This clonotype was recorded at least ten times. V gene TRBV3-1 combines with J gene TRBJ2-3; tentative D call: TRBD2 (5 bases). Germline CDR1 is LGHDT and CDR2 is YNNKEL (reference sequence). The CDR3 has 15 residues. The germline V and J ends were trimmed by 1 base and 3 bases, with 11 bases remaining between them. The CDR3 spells CASSQVAQRTDTQYF. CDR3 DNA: TGTGCCAGCAGCCAAGTAGCCCAGCGGACAGATACGCAGTATTTT.

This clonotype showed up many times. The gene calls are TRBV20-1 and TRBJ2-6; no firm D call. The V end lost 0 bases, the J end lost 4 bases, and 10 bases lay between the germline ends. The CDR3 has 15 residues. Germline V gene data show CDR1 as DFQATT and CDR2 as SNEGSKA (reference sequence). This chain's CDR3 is CSARDRVSGANVLTF. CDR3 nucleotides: TGCAGTGCTAGAGATCGTGTATCCGGGGCCAACGTCCTGACTTTC.

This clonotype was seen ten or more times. In nucleotides, the CDR3 is TGTGCCAGCAGTGGTCCCTCTAGCACCGAGCAGTACTTC. Protein: CASSGPSSTEQYF. V gene TRBV6-1 combines with J gene TRBJ2-7; TRBD2 might be the D (5 bases). Germline V CDR1 and CDR2: MNHNS, SASEGT. The CDR3 length is 13 residues. Trimming removed 4 bases from V and 6 bases from J, with 13 bases in between.

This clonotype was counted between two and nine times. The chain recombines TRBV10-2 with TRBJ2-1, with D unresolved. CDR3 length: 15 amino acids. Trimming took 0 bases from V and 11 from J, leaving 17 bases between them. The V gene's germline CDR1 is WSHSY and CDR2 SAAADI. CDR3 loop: CASSESKKPFCKQFF. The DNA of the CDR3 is TGCGCCAGCAGTGAGTCGAAAAAGCCCTTCTGTAAGCAGTTCTTC.

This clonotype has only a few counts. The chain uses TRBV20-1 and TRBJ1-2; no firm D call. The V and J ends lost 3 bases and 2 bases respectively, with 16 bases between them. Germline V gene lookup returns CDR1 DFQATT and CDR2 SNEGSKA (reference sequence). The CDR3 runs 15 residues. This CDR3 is CSASVSVWPNYGYTF. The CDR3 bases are TGCAGTGCTAGTGTCTCGGTCTGGCCGAACTATGGCTACACCTTC.

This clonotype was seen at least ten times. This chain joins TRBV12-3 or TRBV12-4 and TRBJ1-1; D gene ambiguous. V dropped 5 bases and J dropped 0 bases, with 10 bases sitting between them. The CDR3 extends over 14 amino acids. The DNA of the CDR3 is TGTGCCAGCAGTCTCCAACCACTGAACACTGAAGCTTTCTTT. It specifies CASSLQPLNTEAFF.

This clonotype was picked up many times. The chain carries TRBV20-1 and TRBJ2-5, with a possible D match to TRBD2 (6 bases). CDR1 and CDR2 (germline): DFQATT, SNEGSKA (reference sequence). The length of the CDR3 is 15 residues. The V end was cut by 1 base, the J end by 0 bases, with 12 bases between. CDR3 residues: CSARAGGGYQETQYF. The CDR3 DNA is TGCAGTGCTAGAGCGGGTGGGGGGTACCAAGAGACCCAGTACTTC.

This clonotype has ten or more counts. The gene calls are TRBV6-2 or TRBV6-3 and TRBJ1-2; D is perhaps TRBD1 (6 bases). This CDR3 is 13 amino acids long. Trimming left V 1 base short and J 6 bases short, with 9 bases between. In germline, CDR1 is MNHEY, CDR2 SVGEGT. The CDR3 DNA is TGTGCCAGCAGTTACTGGGGGGCGGATGGCTACACCTTC. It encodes CASSYWGADGYTF.

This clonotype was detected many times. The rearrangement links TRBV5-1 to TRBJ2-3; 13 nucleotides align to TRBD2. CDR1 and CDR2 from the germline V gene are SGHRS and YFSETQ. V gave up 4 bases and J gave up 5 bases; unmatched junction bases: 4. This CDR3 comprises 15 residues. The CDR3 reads CASSVGLAGRDTQYF. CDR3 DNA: TGCGCCAGCAGCGTGGGACTAGCGGGAAGAGATACGCAGTATTTT.

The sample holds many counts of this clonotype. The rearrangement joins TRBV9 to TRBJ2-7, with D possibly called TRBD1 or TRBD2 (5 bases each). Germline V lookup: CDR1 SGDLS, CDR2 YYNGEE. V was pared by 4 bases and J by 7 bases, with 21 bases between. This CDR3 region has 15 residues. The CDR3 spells CASSYRDAATGEQYF. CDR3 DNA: TGTGCCAGCAGCTATCGGGACGCCGCGACTGGGGAGCAGTACTTC.

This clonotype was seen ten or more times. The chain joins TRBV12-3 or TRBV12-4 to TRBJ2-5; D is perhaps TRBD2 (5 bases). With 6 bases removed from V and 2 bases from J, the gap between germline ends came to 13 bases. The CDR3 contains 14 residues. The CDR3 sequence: CASSPSGLQETQYF. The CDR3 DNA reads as TGTGCCAGCAGCCCGAGCGGACTTCAAGAGACCCAGTACTTC.